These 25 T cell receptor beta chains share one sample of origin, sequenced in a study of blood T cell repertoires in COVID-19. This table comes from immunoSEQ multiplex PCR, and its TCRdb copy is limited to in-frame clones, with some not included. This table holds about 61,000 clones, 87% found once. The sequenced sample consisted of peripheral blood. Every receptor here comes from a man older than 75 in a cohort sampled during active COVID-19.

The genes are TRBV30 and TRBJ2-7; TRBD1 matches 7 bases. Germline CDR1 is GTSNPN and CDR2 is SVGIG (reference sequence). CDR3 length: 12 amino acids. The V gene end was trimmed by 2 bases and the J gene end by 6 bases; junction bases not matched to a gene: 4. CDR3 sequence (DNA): TGTGCCTGGAGTATTACAGGGGTCGAGCAGTACTTC. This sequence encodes CAWSITGVEQYF.

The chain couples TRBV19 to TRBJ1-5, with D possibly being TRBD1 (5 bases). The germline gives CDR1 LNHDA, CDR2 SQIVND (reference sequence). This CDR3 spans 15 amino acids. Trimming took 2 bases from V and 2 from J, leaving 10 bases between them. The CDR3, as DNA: TGTGCCAGTAGTATACAGGGCGGGGGCAATCAGCCCCAGCATTTT. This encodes CASSIQGGGNQPQHF.

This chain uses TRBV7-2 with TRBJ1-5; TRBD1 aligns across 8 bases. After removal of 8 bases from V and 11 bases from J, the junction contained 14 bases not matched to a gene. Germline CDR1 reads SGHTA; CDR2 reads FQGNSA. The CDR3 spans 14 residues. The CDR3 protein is CASGAGQGGLTQHF. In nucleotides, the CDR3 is TGTGCCAGCGGCGCCGGACAGGGCGGGCTGACCCAGCATTTT.

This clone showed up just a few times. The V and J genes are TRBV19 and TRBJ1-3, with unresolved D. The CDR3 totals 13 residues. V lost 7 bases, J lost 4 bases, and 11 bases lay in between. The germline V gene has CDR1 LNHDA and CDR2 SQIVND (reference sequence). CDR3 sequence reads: CASTLNGGNTIYF. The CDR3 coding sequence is TGTGCCAGTACCCTAAACGGGGGAAACACCATATATTTT.

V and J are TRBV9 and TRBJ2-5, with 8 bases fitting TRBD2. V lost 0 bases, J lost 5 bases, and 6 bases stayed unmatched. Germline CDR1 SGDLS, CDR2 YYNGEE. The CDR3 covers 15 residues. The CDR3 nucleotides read TGTGCCAGCAGCGTAGCCATGTCGGGAGGGGAGACCCAGTACTTC. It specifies CASSVAMSGGETQYF.

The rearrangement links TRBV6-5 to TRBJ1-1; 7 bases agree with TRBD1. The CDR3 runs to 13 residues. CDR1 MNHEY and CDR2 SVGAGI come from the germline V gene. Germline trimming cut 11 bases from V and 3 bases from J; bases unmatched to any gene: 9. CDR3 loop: CARQTGKDTEAFF. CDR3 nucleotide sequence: TGTGCCCGTCAGACAGGGAAGGACACTGAAGCTTTCTTT.

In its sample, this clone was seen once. This chain's CDR3 is CASHPGLFNEKLFF. CDR3 nucleotide sequence: TGTGCCAGCCACCCGGGACTTTTTAATGAAAAACTGTTTTTT. This sequence joins TRBV2 and TRBJ1-4, with D maybe TRBD1 (5 bases). Between the trimmed V and J ends, which lost 8 bases and 4 bases, there was a span of 14 bases. Germline assignment: CDR1 SNHLY and CDR2 FYNNEI. The CDR3 spans 14 residues.

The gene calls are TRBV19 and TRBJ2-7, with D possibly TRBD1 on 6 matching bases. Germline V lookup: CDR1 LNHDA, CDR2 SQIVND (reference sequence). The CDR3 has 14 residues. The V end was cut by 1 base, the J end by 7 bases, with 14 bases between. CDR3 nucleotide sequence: TGTGCCAGTAGTATAGCCTCGTCAACAGGGGAGCAGTACTTC. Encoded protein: CASSIASSTGEQYF.

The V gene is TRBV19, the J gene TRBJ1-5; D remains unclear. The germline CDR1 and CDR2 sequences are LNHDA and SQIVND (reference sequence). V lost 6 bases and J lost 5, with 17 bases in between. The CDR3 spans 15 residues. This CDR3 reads CASRASGQVHQPQHF. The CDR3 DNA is TGTGCCAGTAGAGCTTCTGGTCAGGTTCATCAGCCCCAGCATTTT.

The CDR3 coding sequence is TGCGCCAGCAGCCCGACGGTAGCGGGAGCGGATGAGCAGTTCTTC. It yields the protein CASSPTVAGADEQFF. This chain connects TRBV5-1 to TRBJ2-1, with 9 bases lining up with TRBD2. J gave up 8 bases and V 4 bases, and 10 bases lay outside the gene matches. CDR3 length: 15 amino acids. Germline assignment: CDR1 SGHRS and CDR2 YFSETQ. The complete variable domain, with remaining parts taken from reference TRBV5-1 and TRBJ2-1, reads KAGVTQTPRYLIKTRGQQVTLSCSPISGHRSVSWYQQTPGQGLQFLFEYFSETQRNKGNFPGRFSGRQFSNSRSEMNVSTLELGDSALYLCASSPTVAGADEQFFGPGTRLTVL.

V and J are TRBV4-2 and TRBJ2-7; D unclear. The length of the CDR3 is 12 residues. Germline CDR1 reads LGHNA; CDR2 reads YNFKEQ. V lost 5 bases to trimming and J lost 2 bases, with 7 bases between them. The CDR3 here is CASSTNAYEQYF. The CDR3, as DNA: TGTGCCAGCAGCACTAATGCCTACGAGCAGTACTTC.

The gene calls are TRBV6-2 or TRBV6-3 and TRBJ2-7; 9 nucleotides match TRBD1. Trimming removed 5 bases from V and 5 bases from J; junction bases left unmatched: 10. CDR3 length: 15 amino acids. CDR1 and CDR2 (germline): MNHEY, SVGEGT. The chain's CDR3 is CASSLTGTGSHEQYF. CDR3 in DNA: TGTGCCAGCAGTCTAACCGGGACAGGGAGCCACGAGCAGTACTTC.

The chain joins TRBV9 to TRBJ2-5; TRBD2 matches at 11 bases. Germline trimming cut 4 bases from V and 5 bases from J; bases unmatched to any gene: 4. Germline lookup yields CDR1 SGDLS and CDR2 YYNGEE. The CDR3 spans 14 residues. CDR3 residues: CASSPRTSGETQYF. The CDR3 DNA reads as TGTGCCAGCAGCCCGCGGACTAGCGGGGAGACCCAGTACTTC. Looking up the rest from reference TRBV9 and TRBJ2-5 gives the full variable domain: DSGVTQTPKHLITATGQRVTLRCSPRSGDLSVYWYQQSLDQGLQFLIQYYNGEERAKGNILERFSAQQFPDLHSELNLSSLELGDSALYFCASSPRTSGETQYFGPGTRLLVL.

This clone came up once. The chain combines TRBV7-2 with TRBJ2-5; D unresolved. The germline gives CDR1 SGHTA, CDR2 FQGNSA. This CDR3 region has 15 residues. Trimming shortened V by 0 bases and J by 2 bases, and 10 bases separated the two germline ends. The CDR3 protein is CASSLAFYSQETQYF. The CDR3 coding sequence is TGTGCCAGCAGCTTAGCGTTTTACTCTCAAGAGACCCAGTACTTC.

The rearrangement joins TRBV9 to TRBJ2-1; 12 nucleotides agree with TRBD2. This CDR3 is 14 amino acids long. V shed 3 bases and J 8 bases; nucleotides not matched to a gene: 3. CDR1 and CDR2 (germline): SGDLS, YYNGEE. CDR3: CASSATSGGYEQFF. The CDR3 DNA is TGTGCCAGCAGCGCGACTAGCGGGGGCTATGAGCAGTTCTTC.

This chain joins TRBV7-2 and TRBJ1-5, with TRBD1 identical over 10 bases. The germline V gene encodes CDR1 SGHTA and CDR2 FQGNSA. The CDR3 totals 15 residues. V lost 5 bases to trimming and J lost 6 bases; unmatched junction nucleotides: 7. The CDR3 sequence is CASSVSTGGGQPQHF. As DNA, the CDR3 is TGTGCCAGCAGCGTATCGACAGGGGGCGGTCAGCCCCAGCATTTT.

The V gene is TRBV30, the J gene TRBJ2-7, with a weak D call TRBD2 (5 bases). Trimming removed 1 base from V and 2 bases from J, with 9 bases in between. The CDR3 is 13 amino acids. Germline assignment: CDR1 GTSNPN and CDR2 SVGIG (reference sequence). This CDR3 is CAWSGTRAYEQYF. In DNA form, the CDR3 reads TGTGCCTGGAGTGGGACTCGGGCCTACGAGCAGTACTTC.

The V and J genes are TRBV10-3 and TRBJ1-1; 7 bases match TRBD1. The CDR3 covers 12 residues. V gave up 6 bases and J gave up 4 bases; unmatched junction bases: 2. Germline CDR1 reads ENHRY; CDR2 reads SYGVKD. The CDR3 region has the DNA TGTGCCATCAGCCACAGGGGCACTGAAGCTTTCTTT. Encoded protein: CAISHRGTEAFF.

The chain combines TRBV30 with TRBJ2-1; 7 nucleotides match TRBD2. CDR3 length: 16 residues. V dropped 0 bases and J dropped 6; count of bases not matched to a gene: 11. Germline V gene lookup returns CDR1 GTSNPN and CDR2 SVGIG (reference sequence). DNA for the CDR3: TGTGCCTGGAGTGTTTTCTGGGGGAGGGGCGGCAATGAGCAGTTCTTC. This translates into CAWSVFWGRGGNEQFF.

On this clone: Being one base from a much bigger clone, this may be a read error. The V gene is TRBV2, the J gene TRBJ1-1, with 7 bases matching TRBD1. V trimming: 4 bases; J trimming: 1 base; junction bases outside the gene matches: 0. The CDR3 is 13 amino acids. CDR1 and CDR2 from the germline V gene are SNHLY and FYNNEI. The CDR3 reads CASSGQGNTEAFF. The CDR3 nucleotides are TGTGCCAGCAGTGGACAGGGGAACACTGAAGCTTTCTTT.

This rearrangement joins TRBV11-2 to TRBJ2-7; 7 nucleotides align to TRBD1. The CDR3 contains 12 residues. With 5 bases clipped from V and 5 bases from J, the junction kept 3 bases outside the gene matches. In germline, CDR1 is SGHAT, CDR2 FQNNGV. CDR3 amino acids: CASSQDRDEQYF. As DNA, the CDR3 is TGTGCCAGCAGCCAAGACAGGGACGAGCAGTACTTC.

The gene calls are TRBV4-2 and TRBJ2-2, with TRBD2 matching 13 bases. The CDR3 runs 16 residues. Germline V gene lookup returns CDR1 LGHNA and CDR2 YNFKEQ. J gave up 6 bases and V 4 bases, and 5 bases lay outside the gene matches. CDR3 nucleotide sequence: TGTGCCAGCAGCCCAACTAGCGGGGGGGGACCCGGGGAGCTGTTTTTT. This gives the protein CASSPTSGGGPGELFF.

CDR3 sequence: CAWSVLRGITDTQYF. The CDR3 DNA sequence: TGTGCCTGGAGTGTACTGCGGGGGATCACAGATACGCAGTATTTT. This sequence joins TRBV30 and TRBJ2-3; TRBD2 aligns across 7 bases. The CDR3 has 15 amino acids. The V and J ends lost 0 bases and 2 bases, in that order; junction bases with no gene match: 5. The germline V gene encodes CDR1 GTSNPN and CDR2 SVGIG (reference sequence).

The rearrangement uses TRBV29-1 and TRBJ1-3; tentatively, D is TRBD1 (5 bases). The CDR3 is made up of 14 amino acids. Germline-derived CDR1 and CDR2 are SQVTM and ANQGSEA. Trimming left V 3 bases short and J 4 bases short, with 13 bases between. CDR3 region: CSVDGGLTGNTIYF. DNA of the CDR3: TGCAGCGTTGACGGGGGATTAACGGGAAACACCATATATTTT.

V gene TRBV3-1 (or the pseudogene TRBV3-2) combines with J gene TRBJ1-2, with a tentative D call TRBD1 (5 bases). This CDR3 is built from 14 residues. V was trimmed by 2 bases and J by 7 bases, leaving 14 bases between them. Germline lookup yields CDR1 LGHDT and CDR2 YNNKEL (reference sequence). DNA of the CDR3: TGTGCCAGCAGCCAAACCGACACTCAGGGTGGCTACACCTTC. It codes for CASSQTDTQGGYTF.